A single T cell receptor beta chain is shown here with its context. Its antigen is currently unknown. Around 530 ng RNA was reverse transcribed with alpha and beta constant-region primers. Using multiplexing indices, alpha and beta chain libraries were generated apart by chain-specific third strand synthesis. TCRdb reprocessed the 5' RACE reads via MiXCR and lists one record per CDR3 protein. Here the sample spans 5,000 to 6,000 distinct CDR3 sequences, roughly 9.7% being singletons. CDR1 and CDR2 from the germline V gene are LNHDA and SQIVND (reference sequence). The CDR3 runs to 17 residues. V lost 3 bases, J lost 0 bases, and 17 bases lay in between. The sample belongs to a study of HIV-infected patients and healthy controls. The study's findings and limits: Compared with healthy controls, HIV-infected patients showed less CDR3 sharing between individuals. Healthy controls carried many MAIT alpha-chain CDR3s, while HIV+ repertoires had few.

Follow-up blood was drawn about 14 weeks, roughly three months, after antiretroviral therapy began. All unsorted peripheral T cells were captured because whole blood was used without fractionation. The material sequenced was blood, taken during antiretroviral therapy. The clonotype was recovered from an adult with HIV infection. This chain connects TRBV19 to TRBJ1-1; D may be TRBD1 (5 bases). CDR3 nucleotides: TGTGCCAGTAGTATGGAGTCGAGGGGCCAAATGAACACTGAAGCTTTCTTT. It specifies CASSMESRGQMNTEAFF.